These 8 T cell receptor beta chains share one sample of origin, sequenced in a study of response to subunit inactivated influenza vaccine. TCRdb re-analysed the RT-PCR reads in MiXCR, keeping a single row per CDR3 protein. Of a few hundred thousand distinct CDR3 sequences in the sample, approximately 10% were seen once. The sequencing here drew on PBMCs from blood, taken about 40 days after vaccination. These TCRs come from a man between 50 and 59 years old who received an inactivated influenza vaccine.

The rearrangement links TRBV20-1 to TRBJ2-7, with 8 bases lining up with TRBD2. The CDR3 totals 14 residues. Unmatched junction bases numbered 10, after V lost 3 bases and J lost 6 bases. The germline V gene encodes CDR1 DFQATT and CDR2 SNEGSKA (reference sequence). CDR3: CSASRGAGVTEQYF. The CDR3 DNA follows: TGCAGTGCTAGTCGGGGAGCGGGGGTTACCGAGCAGTACTTC.

This rearrangement joins TRBV11-3 to TRBJ1-6; a possible D gene is TRBD1 (6 bases). Germline V CDR1 and CDR2: SGHNT, YENEEA. This CDR3 comprises 17 residues. The V end lost 0 bases, the J end lost 9 bases, and 18 bases lay between the germline ends. CDR3 bases: TGTGCCAGCAGCTTAGATCTCTCCTCGGGGACACTTTCACCCCTCCACTTT. Residues: CASSLDLSSGTLSPLHF.

This clonotype was counted between two and nine times. The chain joins TRBV7-2 to TRBJ2-5; TRBD1 matches at 7 bases. The CDR3 contains 15 residues. J lost 5 bases, V lost 4 bases, and 10 bases had no gene match. From germline, CDR1 is SGHTA and CDR2 FQGNSA. DNA of the CDR3: TGTGCCAGCAGCTCCGAGGGGGCGCGCCTGGAGACCCAGTACTTC. Amino acid sequence: CASSSEGARLETQYF.

In this sample, this clonotype turned up a few times. The chain has TRBV24-1 and TRBJ1-6; the D gene is possibly TRBD1 (5 bases). The V gene's germline CDR1 is KGHDR and CDR2 SFDVKD. This CDR3 region has 13 residues. The ends were cut back, 3 bases at V and 10 bases at J, with 9 bases in the middle. CDR3 sequence: CATSDRTGSPLHF. CDR3 DNA: TGTGCCACCAGTGATCGAACAGGCTCACCCCTCCACTTT.

The gene calls are TRBV7-3 and TRBJ1-6; TRBD1 matches 9 bases. The CDR3 consists of 15 residues. The junction had 8 bases not matched to a gene; V was cut back by 5 bases and J by 9 bases. Germline values: CDR1 SGHTA, CDR2 FQGTGA. The CDR3 DNA reads TGTGCCAGCAGCCTCAACAGGGGGCAAGGTTCACCCCTCCACTTT. Translating it yields CASSLNRGQGSPLHF. Complete variable domain (other parts from reference TRBV7-3 and TRBJ1-6): GAGVSQTPSNKVTEKGKYVELRCDPISGHTALYWYRQSLGQGPEFLIYFQGTGAADDSGLPNDRFFAVRPEGSVSTLKIQRTERGDSAVYLCASSLNRGQGSPLHFGNGTRLTVT.

The chain links TRBV28 to TRBJ2-7, with D perhaps TRBD1 or TRBD2 (5 bases each). With 5 bases removed from V and 7 bases from J, the gap between germline ends came to 18 bases. This CDR3 is built from 14 residues. CDR1 MDHEN and CDR2 SYDVKM come from the germline V gene. The CDR3 bases are TGTGCCAGCAGTAATGGGGACCCGACCCTGGAGCAGTACTTC. Amino acids: CASSNGDPTLEQYF.

In its sample, this clonotype was seen many times. This chain uses TRBV11-2 with TRBJ2-7; weak D call: TRBD1 (6 bases). The ends were cut back, 0 bases at V and 7 bases at J, with 13 bases in the middle. This CDR3 comprises 14 residues. In germline, CDR1 is SGHAT, CDR2 FQNNGV. CDR3 sequence: CASSLDTGHGEQYF. The CDR3 coding sequence is TGTGCCAGCAGCTTAGATACGGGACATGGGGAGCAGTACTTC.

The rearrangement links TRBV5-5 to TRBJ2-7; the match to TRBD1 covers 9 bases. The V gene's germline CDR1 is SGHKS and CDR2 YYEKEE (reference sequence). The V gene end was trimmed by 3 bases and the J gene end by 3 bases; junction bases not matched to a gene: 4. CDR3 size: 14 residues. As DNA, the CDR3 is TGTGCCAGCAGCTGGGGACAGGGCGTCTACGAGCAGTACTTC. Residues: CASSWGQGVYEQYF.